The rows below give T cell receptor beta chains drawn from one sample of a study of human T cells and chemical hapten exposure. TCRdb reprocessed the RACE reads with MiXCR, giving one entry per CDR3 protein. Among 370,000 or so distinct CDR3 sequences listed, more than 4.5% were seen once. The source material was whole blood, sampled in connection with sensitization to the hapten diphenylcyclopropenone (DPC). These receptors all stem from a woman between 45 and 65 years old with alopecia areata. Some clones in this sample may be carry-over from other donors' samples. Both conserved end residues are part of each CDR3. D genes are given only for firm matches. Size is stated for part of the rows, as once, few or many counts, or as a class when the clone is expanded.

v_gene: TRBV7-2; d_gene: -; j_gene: TRBJ2-5; abundance: -; CDR3nt: TGTGCCAGCAGCTTTCCACTGATTCAAGAGACCCAGTACTTC; CDR3aa: CASSFPLIQETQYF
v_gene: TRBV14; d_gene: TRBD1; j_gene: TRBJ2-3; abundance: -; CDR3nt: TGTGCCAGCAGCCGAGGGACAGCTGGCACAGATACGCAGTATTTT; CDR3aa: CASSRGTAGTDTQYF
v_gene: TRBV9; d_gene: TRBD2; j_gene: TRBJ2-2; abundance: many; CDR3nt: TGTGCCAGCAGCGTAGCGGGGGGGAACACCGGGGAGCTGTTTTTT; CDR3aa: CASSVAGGNTGELFF
v_gene: TRBV6-1; d_gene: -; j_gene: TRBJ2-7; abundance: many; CDR3nt: TGTGCCAGCACCCTCGGGCAGGGCACTTCCTACGAGCAGTACTTC; CDR3aa: CASTLGQGTSYEQYF
v_gene: TRBV12-3/TRBV12-4; d_gene: TRBD2; j_gene: TRBJ2-1; abundance: -; CDR3nt: TGTGCCAGCACCAGGACTAGCGGTCCCTACAATGAGCAGTTCTTC; CDR3aa: CASTRTSGPYNEQFF
v_gene: TRBV6-2/TRBV6-3; d_gene: TRBD1; j_gene: TRBJ2-1; abundance: -; CDR3nt: TGTGCCAGTTCCGGGACAGGGGGCCGTGAGCAGTTCTTC; CDR3aa: CASSGTGGREQFF
v_gene: TRBV12-3/TRBV12-4; d_gene: TRBD2; j_gene: TRBJ2-6; abundance: few; CDR3nt: TGTGCCAGCAGTTTAACCGGGACTACCACCTCTGGGGCCAACGTCCTGACTTTC; CDR3aa: CASSLTGTTTSGANVLTF
v_gene: TRBV29-1; d_gene: -; j_gene: TRBJ1-2; abundance: many; CDR3nt: TGCAGCGTTGAACCCCCGGGACGGTGGGATGGCTACACCTTC; CDR3aa: CSVEPPGRWDGYTF
v_gene: TRBV5-1; d_gene: -; j_gene: TRBJ2-1; abundance: many; CDR3nt: TGCGCCAGCAGCCTGGGGACCATCAATGAGCAGTTCTTC; CDR3aa: CASSLGTINEQFF
v_gene: TRBV29-1; d_gene: -; j_gene: TRBJ1-2; abundance: many; CDR3nt: TGCAGCGTTCGGAACAGGAGTACTAACTATGGCTACACCTTC; CDR3aa: CSVRNRSTNYGYTF
v_gene: TRBV7-9; d_gene: TRBD1; j_gene: TRBJ1-3; abundance: few; CDR3nt: TGTGCCAGCATCCGAGGGGGCTCTGGAAACACCGTATATTTT; CDR3aa: CASIRGGSGNTVYF
v_gene: TRBV29-1; d_gene: -; j_gene: TRBJ1-1; abundance: many; CDR3nt: TGCAGCGCCTGGGAGACAGGCTACACTGAAGCTTTCTTT; CDR3aa: CSAWETGYTEAFF
v_gene: TRBV3-1; d_gene: -; j_gene: TRBJ2-3; abundance: many; CDR3nt: TGTGCCAGCAGCCAAGGACGGGGGGCCGGCACAGATACGCAGTATTTT; CDR3aa: CASSQGRGAGTDTQYF
v_gene: TRBV7-6; d_gene: -; j_gene: TRBJ1-3; abundance: many; CDR3nt: TGTGCCAGCAGCTCGTCAGGGATCTCCGGAAACACCATATATTTT; CDR3aa: CASSSSGISGNTIYF
v_gene: TRBV10-3; d_gene: -; j_gene: TRBJ2-7; abundance: -; CDR3nt: TGTGCCATCAGTGACTCGCCCGGGGAGCAGTACTTC; CDR3aa: CAISDSPGEQYF
v_gene: TRBV7-2; d_gene: -; j_gene: TRBJ1-2; abundance: many; CDR3nt: TGTGCCAGCAGAGGGCCTAACTATGGCTACACCTTC; CDR3aa: CASRGPNYGYTF
v_gene: TRBV6-5; d_gene: TRBD1; j_gene: TRBJ2-7; abundance: -; CDR3nt: TGTGCCACCCGAGGGGGCATGACCTACGAGCAGTACTTC; CDR3aa: CATRGGMTYEQYF
v_gene: TRBV29-1; d_gene: TRBD2; j_gene: TRBJ2-2; abundance: -; CDR3nt: TGCAGCGTTGAAGGCGGGAGATCCAACACCGGGGAGCTGTTTTTT; CDR3aa: CSVEGGRSNTGELFF
v_gene: TRBV18; d_gene: -; j_gene: TRBJ2-4; abundance: few; CDR3nt: TGTGCCAGCTCACACTCGAATACAGAGGCCAAAAACATTCAGTACTTC; CDR3aa: CASSHSNTEAKNIQYF
v_gene: TRBV29-1; d_gene: -; j_gene: TRBJ1-1; abundance: many; CDR3nt: TGCAGCGTTGAACAGCCGAACACTGAAGCTTTCTTT; CDR3aa: CSVEQPNTEAFF
v_gene: TRBV7-9; d_gene: -; j_gene: TRBJ1-1; abundance: few; CDR3nt: TGTGCCAGCAGCTCCCTCAGGGGCGTAGACACTGAAGCTTTCTTT; CDR3aa: CASSSLRGVDTEAFF
v_gene: TRBV7-9; d_gene: -; j_gene: TRBJ1-5; abundance: few; CDR3nt: TGTGCCAGCAGCTTAGCCTCTTCAGGCGGGGTAGGAAGCAATCAGCCCCAGCATTTT; CDR3aa: CASSLASSGGVGSNQPQHF
v_gene: TRBV29-1; d_gene: -; j_gene: TRBJ1-1; abundance: few; CDR3nt: TGCAGCGTTGAAAGGCAGGGAGATGGTGAAGCTTTCTTT; CDR3aa: CSVERQGDGEAFF
v_gene: TRBV4-1; d_gene: -; j_gene: TRBJ2-2; abundance: many; CDR3nt: TGCGCCAGCAGCCAACCTTTATCCGGGGAGCTGTTTTTT; CDR3aa: CASSQPLSGELFF
v_gene: TRBV12-3/TRBV12-4; d_gene: -; j_gene: TRBJ1-4; abundance: few; CDR3nt: TGTGCCAGCAGTTTAAAACTGGGAACTAATGAAAAACTGTTTTTT; CDR3aa: CASSLKLGTNEKLFF
v_gene: TRBV20-1; d_gene: TRBD1; j_gene: TRBJ2-7; abundance: few; CDR3nt: TGCAGTGCTAGAGTTTCCGGGACAGACCCCTACGAGCAGTACTTC; CDR3aa: CSARVSGTDPYEQYF
v_gene: TRBV20-1; d_gene: -; j_gene: TRBJ1-3; abundance: -; CDR3nt: TGCAGTGCTAGCGAAGGGGCCACCATATATTTT; CDR3aa: CSASEGATIYF
v_gene: TRBV7-9; d_gene: -; j_gene: TRBJ2-2; abundance: many; CDR3nt: TGTGCCAGCAGCTTACCTCAGACGCCGACGGTGAACACCGGGGAGCTGTTTTTT; CDR3aa: CASSLPQTPTVNTGELFF
v_gene: TRBV25-1; d_gene: TRBD1; j_gene: TRBJ2-7; abundance: -; CDR3nt: TGTGCCAGCAGTGACGTTGGACAGGTGACCTACGAGCAGTACTTC; CDR3aa: CASSDVGQVTYEQYF
v_gene: TRBV18; d_gene: TRBD1; j_gene: TRBJ1-1; abundance: few; CDR3nt: TGTGCCAGCTCACCTTTTTCCGACAGGGGCCAAGCTTTCTTT; CDR3aa: CASSPFSDRGQAFF
v_gene: TRBV5-4; d_gene: TRBD1; j_gene: TRBJ1-2; abundance: many; CDR3nt: TGTGCCAGCAGCCGCAAACTGGACAGGCGCCGGTTGTTCAGGGGCTACACCTTC; CDR3aa: CASSRKLDRRRLFRGYTF
v_gene: TRBV5-1; d_gene: TRBD2; j_gene: TRBJ2-5; abundance: -; CDR3nt: TGCGCCAGCAGTGGCGGGGGGCATGCGGCGGAGACCCAGTACTTC; CDR3aa: CASSGGGHAAETQYF
v_gene: TRBV3-1; d_gene: TRBD2; j_gene: TRBJ2-1; abundance: few; CDR3nt: TGTGCCAGCAGCCTCAAGCGGGGGGGCTACAATGAGCAGTTCTTC; CDR3aa: CASSLKRGGYNEQFF
v_gene: TRBV6-1; d_gene: -; j_gene: TRBJ1-1; abundance: -; CDR3nt: TGTGCCAGCAGCCTACTCTTGAGCGGGAAAAACACTGAAGCTTTCTTT; CDR3aa: CASSLLLSGKNTEAFF
v_gene: TRBV24-1; d_gene: TRBD1; j_gene: TRBJ1-4; abundance: -; CDR3nt: TGTGCCACCAGTGATACAGGGGGCGAGGAAAAACTGTTTTTT; CDR3aa: CATSDTGGEEKLFF
v_gene: TRBV5-1; d_gene: -; j_gene: TRBJ2-2; abundance: -; CDR3nt: TGCGCCAGCAGCCCGAACCCTAGACGTAACACCGGGGAGCTGTTTTTT; CDR3aa: CASSPNPRRNTGELFF
v_gene: TRBV20-1; d_gene: -; j_gene: TRBJ2-3; abundance: many; CDR3nt: TGCAGTGCTCAACAGCGGTCTGGGCGCACAGATACGCAGTATTTT; CDR3aa: CSAQQRSGRTDTQYF